The present T cell receptor (beta chain) was sequenced within a study of T-cell memory formation after mild COVID-19. Study summary: The TCR clusters were mostly specific to one donor.

TCR alpha and TCR beta cDNA libraries with sample barcodes and UMIs came from 5'RACE using constant-segment primers. TCRdb reprocessed the 5' RACE reads via MiXCR and lists one record per CDR3 protein. Among approximately 500,000 distinct CDR3 sequences listed, 20% to 30% were seen once. About this clonotype: What it recognizes is unknown.

General study findings and limits: Some clones that responded turned up in pre-infection memory, which suggests that cross-reactive memory joined in. Day 15 to 85 contracting clones showed balanced CD4/CD8; day 15 to 37 expanders favored CD4+.

Sequencing input: PBMCs or a T cell subset sorted from them (not recorded which). The clonotype comes from an adult woman who had mild COVID-19 (a few samples of this study predate the infection). Cell type and time point are not known.

This chain's CDR3 is CASSAREADSPLHF. Written as DNA, the CDR3 is TGTGCCAGCAGCGCCCGGGAGGCCGATTCACCCCTCCACTTT. The chain links TRBV9 to TRBJ1-6; D unresolved. Trimming removed 3 bases from V and 8 bases from J, with 12 bases in between. The CDR3 contains 14 residues. Germline V lookup: CDR1 SGDLS, CDR2 YYNGEE.